The 12 T cell receptor beta chains below were found in one sample sequenced in a study of cytomegalovirus exposure and HLA in healthy donors. PCR primers comprised 60 Vbeta and 13 Jbeta primers. Profiling relied on immunoSEQ multiplex PCR, and the TCRdb table lists in-frame clones only, not all of them. The data hold 150,000 to 200,000 clones, with 75% to 85% observed a single time. The sequenced sample was PBMCs. The receptors originated from a woman aged 45-65 years in good health and CMV-seronegative.

The gene calls are TRBV15 and TRBJ1-2; 9 bases fit TRBD1. This CDR3 is 18 amino acids long. With 1 base clipped from V and 2 bases from J, the junction kept 11 bases outside the gene matches. Germline V lookup: CDR1 LNHNV, CDR2 YYDKDF (reference sequence). The CDR3 spells CATSRGPGQGRGNYGYTF. CDR3 DNA: TGTGCCACCAGCAGAGGACCGGGACAGGGCCGAGGGAACTATGGCTACACCTTC.

The sample holds one count of this clone. The J gene is TRBJ2-1, the V gene TRBV7-3; D is undetermined. Per germline, CDR1 SGHTA and CDR2 FQGTGA. Trimming shortened V by 4 bases and J by 6 bases, and 10 bases separated the two germline ends. The CDR3 has 13 amino acids. In DNA form, the CDR3 reads TGTGCCAGCAGCTCCCCCCCAGGCAATGAGCAGTTCTTC. Translating it yields CASSSPPGNEQFF. Full variable domain (rest looked up from reference TRBV7-3 and TRBJ2-1): GAGVSQTPSNKVTEKGKYVELRCDPISGHTALYWYRQSLGQGPEFLIYFQGTGAADDSGLPNDRFFAVRPEGSVSTLKIQRTERGDSAVYLCASSSPPGNEQFFGPGTRLTVL.

The chain joins TRBV9 to TRBJ2-7; a weak D match, TRBD2 (5 bases). Germline loops: CDR1 SGDLS, CDR2 YYNGEE. The CDR3 runs to 13 residues. V gave up 4 bases and J gave up 6 bases, with 14 bases separating them. CDR3 DNA: TGTGCCAGCAGCCCCTTGGGAAGCGGCGAGCAGTACTTC. Translation gives CASSPLGSGEQYF.

Of note for this clone: At one end, the junction sequence differs from germline, possibly due to a read error. The chain employs TRBV28 and TRBJ2-7, with 7 bases identical to TRBD2. The CDR3 is 12 residues long. The germline V gene encodes CDR1 MDHEN and CDR2 SYDVKM. This CDR3 reads CASSLLLRDYHF. The DNA of the CDR3 is TGTGCCAGCAGTCTACTCCTCCGGGACTACCACTTC.

The V and J genes are TRBV5-1 and TRBJ1-1; weak D call: TRBD1 (6 bases). The CDR3 totals 17 residues. Germline V CDR1 and CDR2: SGHRS, YFSETQ. Trimming shortened V by 3 bases and J by 0 bases, and 18 bases separated the two germline ends. The CDR3 loop reads CASSSSPRSGVNTEAFF. CDR3 bases: TGCGCCAGCAGCTCAAGCCCAAGGTCAGGGGTGAACACTGAAGCTTTCTTT.

The V and J genes are TRBV6-5 and TRBJ1-6; TRBD1 aligns across 7 bases. Germline lookup yields CDR1 MNHEY and CDR2 SVGAGI. The V gene end was trimmed by 6 bases and the J gene end by 7 bases; junction bases not matched to a gene: 6. This CDR3 spans 14 amino acids. The CDR3 here is CASRDRTTNSPLHF. The CDR3 coding sequence is TGTGCCAGCAGGGACAGGACGACCAATTCACCCCTCCACTTT.

The sample holds one count of this clone. The chain has TRBV6-5 and TRBJ2-7; a weak D match, TRBD1 (5 bases). The CDR3 covers 15 residues. Germline V gives CDR1 MNHEY, CDR2 SVGAGI. Trimming shortened V by 2 bases and J by 2 bases, and 13 bases separated the two germline ends. The CDR3 DNA follows: TGTGCCAGCAGTTACGGTCAGGGATGGACCTACGAGCAGTACTTC. Its protein product is CASSYGQGWTYEQYF.

This chain joins TRBV6-5 and TRBJ2-5; 7 nucleotides line up with TRBD1. Germline V gives CDR1 MNHEY, CDR2 SVGAGI. CDR3 size: 14 residues. With V trimmed by 2 bases and J by 3 bases, 3 bases remained unmatched. CDR3 nucleotide sequence: TGTGCCAGCAGTTACCTCGGACAGGAAGAGACCCAGTACTTC. Protein product: CASSYLGQEETQYF.

The V call is TRBV7-6, the J call TRBJ2-2, with 7 positions matching TRBD1. The CDR3 loop spans 17 amino acids. V shed 1 base, J shed 4 bases, and the junction held 9 bases outside the gene matches. In germline, CDR1 is SGHVS, CDR2 FNYEAQ. DNA of the CDR3: TGTGCCAGCAGCTTAGGGGCCCGGGACAGTCGCACCGGGGAGCTGTTTTTT. It specifies CASSLGARDSRTGELFF.

The V and J genes are TRBV4-3 and TRBJ1-2; D call uncertain. CDR1 LGHNA and CDR2 YSLEER come from the germline V gene. Trimming took 0 bases from V and 4 from J, leaving 15 bases between them. The CDR3 spans 16 residues. CDR3 protein: CASSQDTQADLYGYTF. The CDR3 DNA follows: TGCGCCAGCAGCCAAGATACCCAGGCCGATCTCTATGGCTACACCTTC.

V is TRBV14 and J is TRBJ1-1; D is uncertain. Trimming cost V 4 bases and J 6 bases, with 12 bases left between them. Germline V gene data show CDR1 as SGHDN and CDR2 as FVKESK. This CDR3 is built from 13 residues. The CDR3 region is CASSPAVAAEAFF. The CDR3 bases are TGTGCCAGCAGCCCAGCGGTCGCAGCTGAAGCTTTCTTT.

This clone turned up a few times. This rearrangement joins TRBV2 to TRBJ1-5, with unresolved D. The ends were cut back, 5 bases at V and 0 bases at J, with 8 bases in the middle. The CDR3 length is 14 residues. Germline-derived CDR1 and CDR2 are SNHLY and FYNNEI. Here the CDR3 reads CASSKLYSNQPQHF. The CDR3 nucleotides read TGTGCCAGCAGTAAGCTTTATAGCAATCAGCCCCAGCATTTT.